The rows below give T cell receptor beta chains drawn from one sample of a study of blood T cell repertoires in COVID-19. Profiled with immunoSEQ multiplex PCR; TCRdb holds only in-frame clones, not every one. The sample includes under 250,000 clones, approximately 84% of them seen just once. The sequenced sample consisted of peripheral blood. These receptors all come from a woman in her thirties who had recovered from COVID-19. The CDR3 runs from the conserved cysteine through the conserved F or W. D genes are given only for firm matches. Where a row states a size, it is once, few, many or the class of an expanded clone; other rows omit it.

V	size	J	D	CDR3	DNA
TRBV6-5	.	TRBJ2-7	.	CASSSVLSSGEQYF	TGTGCCAGCAGTTCGGTACTCTCCTCGGGGGAGCAGTACTTC
TRBV6-6	.	TRBJ1-1	TRBD1	CASSRLAGQGAKAEAFF	TGTGCCAGCAGTAGATTAGCCGGACAGGGGGCAAAGGCTGAAGCTTTCTTT
TRBV5-4	.	TRBJ2-5	TRBD1	CASSLEDRVQETQYF	TGTGCCAGCAGCTTGGAGGACAGGGTCCAAGAGACCCAGTACTTC
TRBV28	.	TRBJ2-3	.	CASRSGSTDTQYF	TGTGCCAGCAGATCAGGGTCCACAGATACGCAGTATTTT
TRBV12-5	.	TRBJ2-2	TRBD2	CASGKTSGRADRAGELFF	TGTGCTAGTGGTAAAACTAGCGGGAGAGCCGATCGGGCCGGGGAGCTGTTTTTT
TRBV19	.	TRBJ1-1	.	CASTAIDRMNTEAFF	TGTGCCAGTACCGCGATAGACAGGATGAACACTGAAGCTTTCTTT
TRBV12-3/TRBV12-4	.	TRBJ2-1	.	CASTLLDSNEQFF	TGTGCCAGCACTCTACTAGATTCCAATGAGCAGTTCTTC
TRBV6-5	.	TRBJ1-3	.	CASSYIRTIRGNTIYF	TGTGCCAGCAGTTACATTAGGACAATTAGAGGAAACACCATATATTTT
TRBV28	.	TRBJ2-3	TRBD2	CASSPGLADSDTQYF	TGTGCCAGCAGTCCGGGACTAGCGGATTCAGATACGCAGTATTTT
TRBV28	.	TRBJ2-7	TRBD1	CASSSPRDRATYEQYF	TGTGCCAGCAGTTCCCCCCGGGACAGGGCGACCTACGAGCAGTACTTC
TRBV9	.	TRBJ2-7	TRBD1	CASSSRGGTGQGEQYF	TGTGCCAGCAGCTCTAGGGGGGGGACAGGGCAAGGCGAGCAGTACTTC
TRBV19	few	TRBJ1-2	.	CASSGQANYGYTF	TGTGCCAGTAGTGGCCAGGCTAACTATGGCTACACCTTC
TRBV2	.	TRBJ1-2	TRBD1	CASSTTGGYGYTF	TGTGCCAGCAGTACGACAGGGGGCTATGGCTACACCTTC
TRBV6-5	.	TRBJ1-3	.	CASSYDSSGNTIYF	TGTGCCAGCAGTTACGACTCCTCTGGAAACACCATATATTTT
TRBV9	.	TRBJ1-5	TRBD1	CASSVDTGGKPQHF	TGTGCCAGCAGCGTAGATACAGGGGGGAAGCCCCAGCATTTT
TRBV12-3/TRBV12-4	.	TRBJ2-5	TRBD1	CASRGTVQETQYF	TGTGCCAGCAGGGGGACAGTCCAAGAGACCCAGTACTTC
TRBV19	.	TRBJ1-1	.	CASSTYYGRVMNTEAFF	TGTGCCAGTAGTACTTATTACGGGAGGGTAATGAACACTGAAGCTTTCTTT
TRBV27	.	TRBJ1-2	TRBD1	CASSLSGQGYYGYTF	TGTGCCAGCAGTTTATCCGGACAGGGCTACTATGGCTACACCTTC
TRBV5-1	.	TRBJ1-1	TRBD1	CASSTGQVTNTEAFF	TGCGCCAGCAGCACGGGACAGGTGACGAACACTGAAGCTTTCTTT
TRBV12-5	few	TRBJ2-3	.	CASGSAAGVLVDTQYF	TGTGCTAGTGGTTCGGCCGCAGGGGTCCTGGTCGATACGCAGTATTTT
TRBV24-1	.	TRBJ2-1	TRBD2	CATNDPSGTYNEQFF	TGTGCCACCAACGATCCTAGCGGAACCTACAATGAGCAGTTCTTC
TRBV9	.	TRBJ2-2	.	CASSPSNTGELFF	TGTGCCAGCAGCCCATCCAACACCGGGGAGCTGTTTTTT
TRBV6-1	once	TRBJ1-1	TRBD1	CASSERGTGRGAEAFF	TGTGCCAGCAGTGAAAGGGGGACAGGGCGGGGCGCTGAAGCTTTCTTT
TRBV14	.	TRBJ2-1	TRBD2	CASSHLAGAPNEQFF	TGTGCCAGCAGTCACTTAGCGGGTGCCCCGAATGAGCAGTTCTTC
TRBV11-2	.	TRBJ1-6	.	CASSLAQGASPLHF	TGTGCCAGCAGCTTAGCACAGGGCGCGTCACCCCTCCACTTT
TRBV18	.	TRBJ2-5	.	CASRYGTGEETQYF	TGTGCCAGCCGTTACGGGACTGGGGAAGAGACCCAGTACTTC
TRBV24-1	.	TRBJ1-1	.	CATSDLRGEAFF	TGTGCCACCAGTGATTTAAGAGGGGAAGCTTTCTTT
TRBV6-5	.	TRBJ2-2	.	CASSSSRADTGELFF	TGTGCCAGCAGTTCTAGCAGAGCCGACACCGGGGAGCTGTTTTTT
TRBV6-1	.	TRBJ1-3	.	CASSEALSGNTIYF	TGTGCCAGCAGTGAGGCCCTCTCTGGAAACACCATATATTTT
TRBV24-1	once	TRBJ2-5	TRBD2	CATSDSGRADETQYF	TGTGCCACCAGTGATTCCGGGAGGGCCGATGAGACCCAGTACTTC
TRBV30	.	TRBJ1-5	.	CAWSPDRLDQPQHF	TGTGCCTGGAGTCCCGACAGGCTTGATCAGCCCCAGCATTTT
TRBV18	.	TRBJ2-7	.	CASSPDAGVVAEQYF	TGTGCCAGCTCACCCGACGCAGGGGTAGTGGCCGAGCAGTACTTC
TRBV18	.	TRBJ2-1	.	CASSPPEGKSYNEQFF	TGTGCCAGCTCACCACCGGAGGGTAAGTCCTACAATGAGCAGTTCTTC
TRBV6-5	.	TRBJ2-7	TRBD1	CASSYDRGIDEQYF	TGTGCCAGCAGTTACGACAGGGGGATAGACGAGCAGTACTTC
TRBV7-6	few	TRBJ2-2	TRBD2	CASRISGRSGGTGELFF	TGTGCCAGCCGAATTAGCGGGAGATCCGGTGGCACCGGGGAGCTGTTTTTT
TRBV4-1	.	TRBJ1-2	.	CASSQENFNYGYTF	TGCGCCAGCAGCCAAGAAAACTTTAACTATGGCTACACCTTC
TRBV25-1	.	TRBJ2-5	TRBD2	CASSPTSGIETQYF	TGTGCCAGCAGCCCGACTAGCGGGATTGAGACCCAGTACTTC
TRBV6-6	.	TRBJ1-2	.	CASSYGEGNYGYTF	TGTGCCAGCAGTTACGGGGAGGGAAACTATGGCTACACCTTC
TRBV12-5	once	TRBJ2-7	TRBD1	CASGLGGTGYEQYF	TGTGCTAGTGGTTTGGGAGGGACAGGGTACGAGCAGTACTTC
TRBV18	few	TRBJ1-5	TRBD1	CASSPQQGKGQPQHF	TGTGCCAGCTCACCTCAACAGGGGAAGGGTCAGCCCCAGCATTTT